This T cell receptor (beta chain) is drawn from a study of human T cells and chemical hapten exposure. Study context: TCR yields differed between samples (mainly from small differences in pooled library volume).

Trimming removed 2 bases at V and 1 base at J, with 7 bases between. The CDR3 is made up of 13 amino acids. Per the germline V gene, CDR1 is SGHKS and CDR2 is YYEKEE (reference sequence). This clonotype was recorded at least ten times. Per the original methods: Between about 23,224 and 700,000 TCRs appeared in each sample, and the median stood at about 93,000. TCRdb re-analysed the RACE reads in MiXCR, keeping a single row per CDR3 protein. None of the V and J calls come from the authors' own analysis; TCRdb made them. The table records roughly 360,000 distinct CDR3 sequences, approximately 5% of them present only once. Indicated time point: patch test 1, 2 weeks after DPC sensitization. The treatment denotes: therapeutic diphenylcyclopropenone sensitization with weekly scalp DPC.

This chain uses TRBV5-5 with TRBJ2-7; no definite D call. Here the sequenced sample was whole blood, taken in connection with sensitization to the hapten diphenylcyclopropenone (DPC). This receptor was obtained from a woman in her forties or fifties with alopecia areata. Some clones in this sample may be carry-over from other donors' samples. DNA for the CDR3: TGTGCCAGCAGCTTCGGCAGTTCCTACGAGCAGTACTTC. Residues: CASSFGSSYEQYF.